This TCR beta chain was profiled in a study of CD8 T cells in ankylosing spondylitis. V lost 8 bases and J lost 2, with 11 bases in between. Germline V gene lookup returns CDR1 MNHNS and CDR2 SASEGT. There are 13 residues in the CDR3. This clonotype was recorded many times. The target antigen is unknown. TCRdb passed the 5' RACE reads through MiXCR, listing each CDR3 protein once. The table shows 50,000 to 70,000 distinct CDR3 sequences, with over 5% occurring only once. The study, taken as a whole, reports: The study identified a TCR beta motif of under 10 highly homologous variants that appeared characteristic of ankylosing spondylitis blood. Disease-linked clones reportedly showed significant enrichment in matched ankylosing spondylitis synovial fluid.

The source is a male donor with ankylosing spondylitis. The sequenced sample was synovial fluid, either unsorted or a sorted T cell fraction (not recorded which). V is TRBV6-1 and J is TRBJ2-3; D is uncertain. CDR3 residues: CASLELSTDTQYF. The DNA for the CDR3 is TGTGCCAGCCTAGAGCTCTCCACAGATACGCAGTATTTT.